This T cell receptor (beta chain) was identified in a study of T-cell memory formation after mild COVID-19. TCRdb called the 5' RACE reads again in MiXCR, with one record for every CDR3 protein. This table has hundreds of thousands of distinct CDR3 sequences, roughly 20% appearing once. CDR1 and CDR2 from the germline V gene are MNHEY and SVGAGI. The V segment lost 6 bases and the J segment 0 bases; nucleotides outside the gene matches: 10. This CDR3 spans 18 amino acids. The sample holds a few counts of this clonotype. This sequence joins TRBV6-5 and TRBJ2-6; 8 bases are a match to TRBD1. The clonotype comes from an adult woman who had mild COVID-19 (a few samples of this study predate the infection). Cell type and time point are not known. Sequencing was done on a sample of PBMCs or a T cell subset sorted from them (not recorded which). In nucleotides, the CDR3 is TGTGCCAGCAGAGACGAGGGGACAGGATTCTCTGGGGCCAACGTCCTGACTTTC. Translating it yields CASRDEGTGFSGANVLTF.